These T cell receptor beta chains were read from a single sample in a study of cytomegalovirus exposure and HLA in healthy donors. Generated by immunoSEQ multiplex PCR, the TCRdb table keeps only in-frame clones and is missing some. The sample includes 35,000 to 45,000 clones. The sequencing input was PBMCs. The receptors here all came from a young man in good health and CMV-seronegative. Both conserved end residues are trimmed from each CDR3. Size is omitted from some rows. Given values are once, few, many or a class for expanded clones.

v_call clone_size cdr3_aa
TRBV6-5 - ASRTMGGYNGYT
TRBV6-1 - ASAERGGGDTQY
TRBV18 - ASSTGLGETQY
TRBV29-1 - SVVGVQGNTEAF
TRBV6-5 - ASSPISGPGYEQY
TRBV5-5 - ASRLAGGSHNEQF
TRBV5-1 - ASSLSGAARVGELF
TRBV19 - AARTGLDSNEQF
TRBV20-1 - SASRGSGYT
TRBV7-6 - ASSPTSGGQHQY
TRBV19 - ASSIALAGGNNEQF
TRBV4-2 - ASSQVLRDIQY
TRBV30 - ASGQGNTGELF
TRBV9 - ASSAGQARGELF
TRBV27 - ASRLSPGLNQPQH
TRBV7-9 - ASSPRDSREKLF
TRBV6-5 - ASSYIRRGHEQY
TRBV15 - ATSASSETQY
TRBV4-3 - ASSQEWGGSTAGNTIY
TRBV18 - ASSPGRNTEAF
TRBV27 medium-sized ASTPSGAGATEAF
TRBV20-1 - SATPQVGAF
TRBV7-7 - ASSQGQGSYEQY
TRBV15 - ATSSPWSKNIQY
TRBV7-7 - ASSFSQEGDNEQF
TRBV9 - ASSGLDRFPSGYT
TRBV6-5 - ASSLTGNYGYT
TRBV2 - ASSGLAGGLLAKNIQY
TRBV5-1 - ASSVTGTSDFYEQY
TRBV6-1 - ASSEWDSDNEKLF
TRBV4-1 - ASSQGQGWTASDNEQF
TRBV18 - ASSPTAGLNTEAF
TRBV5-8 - ASSLDRVTYNEQF
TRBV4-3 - ASSQDRNSGNTIY
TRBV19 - ASSTTLERGGSPLH
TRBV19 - ASSMRWDRAAPLH
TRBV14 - ASSQAGYRGGETQY
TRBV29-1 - SVAGTGRT
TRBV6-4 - ASTIGQGTLQETQY
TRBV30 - AWSVTASGRTGELF